This is a list of T cell receptor beta chains from one sample in a study of Ad26.COV2.S vaccination and SARS-CoV-2 variants. TCRdb keeps only in-frame clones here, not all; method: immunoSEQ multiplex PCR. Of 350,000 to 500,000 clones in the sample, roughly 90% are singletons; the top ten hold 3.6%. The sequenced sample was peripheral blood, obtained in a trial of Ad26.COV2.S vaccine versus placebo. The source is a person between 18 and 60 years old who received the Ad26.COV2.S COVID-19 vaccine or a placebo. CDR3s include the opening cysteine and the closing phenylalanine or tryptophan. A D gene is named only where the DNA matches it firmly. A clone size is listed for some rows: how often the clone was seen (once, few, many), or a class if it is expanded.

cdr3_aa	cdr3_nt	v_call	j_call	clone_size	d_call
CASSDRGVLTGANVLTF	TGTGCCAGCAGTGACAGGGGAGTGCTTACTGGGGCCAACGTCCTGACTTTC	TRBV6-2/TRBV6-3	TRBJ2-6	NA	TRBD1
CASSEESGQPQHF	TGTGCCAGCAGTGAAGAAAGTGGTCAGCCCCAGCATTTT	TRBV2	TRBJ1-5	NA	NA
CASSRDSWSSGANVLTF	TGTGCCAGCAGCCGGGACAGCTGGAGCTCTGGGGCCAACGTCCTGACTTTC	TRBV11-2	TRBJ2-6	many	TRBD1
CASSQDLGTTNEKLFF	TGCGCCAGCAGCCAAGATCTCGGTACAACTAATGAAAAACTGTTTTTT	TRBV4-3	TRBJ1-4	NA	NA
CASSADGGLRNTIYF	TGTGCCAGCAGCGCCGATGGGGGGCTAAGAAACACCATATATTTT	TRBV9	TRBJ1-3	NA	NA
CASSFRGEGYGYTF	TGTGCCAGCAGTTTCAGGGGAGAGGGCTATGGCTACACCTTC	TRBV6-6	TRBJ1-2	NA	NA
CASSLQGSSYNEQFF	TGTGCCAGCAGCTTACAGGGCTCTTCCTACAATGAGCAGTTCTTC	TRBV7-2	TRBJ2-1	NA	NA
CASMGTAYEQYF	TGTGCCAGCATGGGGACAGCCTACGAGCAGTACTTC	TRBV12-3/TRBV12-4	TRBJ2-7	NA	TRBD1
CASSQLGLNTEAFF	TGTGCCAGCAGCCAACTTGGTCTGAACACTGAAGCTTTCTTT	TRBV3-1/TRBV3-2	TRBJ1-1	NA	NA
CSARLAGGYTF	TGCAGTGCTAGACTGGCGGGTGGCTACACCTTC	TRBV20-1	TRBJ1-2	NA	NA